A single sample is the source of the 2 T cell receptor beta chains below, sequenced in a study of cytomegalovirus exposure and HLA in healthy donors. PCR amplification relied on 60 Vbeta primers (plus 13 Jbeta primers). Sequencing used immunoSEQ multiplex PCR; TCRdb keeps in-frame clones, though not all of them. Among 120,000 or so clones listed, about three quarters were seen once. The sample was PBMCs. The receptors originated from a female donor in good health and CMV-seronegative.

The chain has TRBV2 and TRBJ2-6; D is ambiguous. Germline V CDR1 and CDR2: SNHLY, FYNNEI. The CDR3 length is 17 residues. Trimming removed 5 bases from V and 1 base from J, with 15 bases in between. CDR3 bases: TGTGCCAGCAGTCGAGCTCTCCTGGTATCTGGGGCCAACGTCCTGACTTTC. This sequence encodes CASSRALLVSGANVLTF.

The chain joins TRBV4-2 to TRBJ2-5, with 8 bases lining up with TRBD2. This CDR3 contains 17 residues. Germline V gene sequence: CDR1 LGHNA, CDR2 YNFKEQ. With 4 bases clipped from V and 4 bases from J, the junction kept 14 bases outside the gene matches. In DNA, the CDR3 is TGTGCCAGCAGCCTTAAGGGTCCAGCGGGGGACGTAGAGACCCAGTACTTC. This gives the protein CASSLKGPAGDVETQYF.